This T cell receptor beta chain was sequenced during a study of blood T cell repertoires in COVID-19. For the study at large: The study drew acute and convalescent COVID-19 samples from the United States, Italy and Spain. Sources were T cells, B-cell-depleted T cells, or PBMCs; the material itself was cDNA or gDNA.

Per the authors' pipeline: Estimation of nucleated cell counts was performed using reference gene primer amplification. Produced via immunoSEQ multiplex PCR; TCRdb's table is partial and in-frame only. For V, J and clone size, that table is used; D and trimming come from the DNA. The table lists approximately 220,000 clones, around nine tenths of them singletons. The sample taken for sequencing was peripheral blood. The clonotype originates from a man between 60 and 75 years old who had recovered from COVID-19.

The CDR3 spells CASSLSRRGGGVTQYF. CDR3 nucleotide sequence: TGTGCCAGCAGCTTAAGCCGGAGGGGCGGAGGGGTGACCCAGTACTTC. This rearrangement joins TRBV7-8 to TRBJ2-5; the D gene is possibly TRBD2 (6 bases). The CDR3 is 16 amino acids. Trimming stripped 2 bases from V and 7 bases from J, with 20 bases between. Germline values: CDR1 SGHVS, CDR2 FQNEAQ. Filled out from reference TRBV7-8 and TRBJ2-5, the complete variable domain reads GAGVSQSPRYKVAKRGQDVALRCDPISGHVSLFWYQQALGQGPEFLTYFQNEAQLDKSGLPSDRFFAERPEGSVSTLKIQRTQQEDSAVYLCASSLSRRGGGVTQYFGPGTRLLVL.